The 32 T cell receptor beta chains below were found in one sample sequenced in a study of beta chain features in type 1 diabetes. All of the isolated RNA was reverse transcribed, so expressed TCRB transcripts were sequenced. Data came from immunoSEQ multiplex PCR; TCRdb stores just in-frame clones and leaves some out. Here the sample spans roughly 340,000 clones, around an eighth being singletons. General study findings and limits: The study found moderately but significantly shorter TCRB CDR3s in all four CD4+ subsets of Type 1 diabetes patients.

These receptors have no identified antigens. Sequencing was carried out using naive CD4+ T cells from blood. These TCRs come from a woman aged 18-29 years with type 1 diabetes.

CDR3 sequence reads: CASSIEAANIQYF. The CDR3 DNA sequence: TGTGCCAGTAGTATAGAAGCCGCGAACATTCAGTACTTC. This rearrangement joins TRBV19 to TRBJ2-4; unclear D gene. Germline CDR1 is LNHDA and CDR2 is SQIVND (reference sequence). V lost 0 bases and J 7 bases, leaving 7 bases between the germline ends. The CDR3 covers 13 residues.

This clone was counted a few times. The gene calls are TRBV5-6 and TRBJ2-7; no firm D call. Germline V gene sequence: CDR1 SGHDT, CDR2 YYEEEE. The CDR3 contains 11 residues. Trimming removed 4 bases from V and 4 bases from J, with 6 bases in between. The CDR3 nucleotides are TGTGCCAGCAGCCGACAATACGAGCAGTACTTC. This encodes CASSRQYEQYF. The full variable domain, completed using reference TRBV5-6 and TRBJ2-7, is DAGVTQSPTHLIKTRGQQVTLRCSPKSGHDTVSWYQQALGQGPQFIFQYYEEEERQRGNFPDRFSGHQFPNYSSELNVNALLLGDSALYLCASSRQYEQYFGPGTRLTVT.

J is TRBJ1-5 and V is TRBV5-6, with TRBD1 as a possible D gene (6 bases). V dropped 2 bases and J dropped 0 bases, with 9 bases sitting between them. This CDR3 has 15 residues. Germline V gives CDR1 SGHDT, CDR2 YYEEEE. The CDR3 reads CASSLTGNSNQPQHF. CDR3 nucleotides: TGTGCCAGCAGCTTAACAGGGAATAGCAATCAGCCCCAGCATTTT. Full variable domain (remainder filled in from reference TRBV5-6 and TRBJ1-5): DAGVTQSPTHLIKTRGQQVTLRCSPKSGHDTVSWYQQALGQGPQFIFQYYEEEERQRGNFPDRFSGHQFPNYSSELNVNALLLGDSALYLCASSLTGNSNQPQHFGDGTRLSIL.

This clone was recorded a few times. This rearrangement joins TRBV7-8 to TRBJ2-1; a weak D match, TRBD1 (6 bases). The CDR3 spans 15 residues. CDR1 SGHVS and CDR2 FQNEAQ come from the germline V gene. Between the trimmed V and J ends, which lost 5 bases and 9 bases, there was a span of 20 bases. CDR3 residues: CASSADRFPYGEQFF. Written as DNA, the CDR3 is TGTGCCAGCAGCGCAGACAGGTTTCCCTACGGTGAGCAGTTCTTC.

A few counts support this clone. In DNA, the CDR3 is TGTGCCAGTAGTATAACCTGGGCAATTCCTAGCACAGATACGCAGTATTTT. This translates into CASSITWAIPSTDTQYF. The V and J genes are TRBV19 and TRBJ2-3; the D is unclear. This CDR3 comprises 17 residues. Germline V gene data show CDR1 as LNHDA and CDR2 as SQIVND (reference sequence). The ends were cut back, 2 bases at V and 0 bases at J, with 15 bases in the middle.

The rearrangement links TRBV6-5 to TRBJ2-7; TRBD1 matches 8 bases. The CDR3 loop spans 13 amino acids. Germline-derived CDR1 and CDR2 are MNHEY and SVGAGI. The V segment lost 1 base and the J segment 6 bases; nucleotides outside the gene matches: 2. The CDR3 region is CASSYWTGTEQYF. CDR3 nucleotides: TGTGCCAGCAGTTACTGGACAGGGACCGAGCAGTACTTC.

The genes are TRBV11-2 and TRBJ2-7, with 9 positions matching TRBD1. The CDR3 totals 14 residues. Germline-derived CDR1 and CDR2 are SGHAT and FQNNGV. Trimming at V came to 7 bases and at J to 0 bases, leaving 4 bases not matched to a gene. CDR3 amino acids: CASNLDRGSYEQYF. CDR3 DNA: TGTGCCAGCAACCTGGACAGGGGCTCCTACGAGCAGTACTTC.

This clone occurred a few times. The V gene is TRBV7-9, the J gene TRBJ2-7; TRBD1 matches at 7 bases. J lost 5 bases, V lost 3 bases, and 7 bases had no gene match. The CDR3 extends over 14 amino acids. The germline CDR1 and CDR2 sequences are SEHNR and FQNEAQ (reference sequence). CDR3 amino acids: CASSFGQGVNEQYF. For the CDR3, the DNA is TGTGCCAGCAGCTTTGGGCAGGGGGTAAACGAGCAGTACTTC.

This sequence joins TRBV7-2 and TRBJ2-3; D is unresolved. Germline V gene data show CDR1 as SGHTA and CDR2 as FQGNSA. The CDR3 has 12 amino acids. Trimming pared 2 bases from V and 5 bases from J, leaving 5 bases between. For the CDR3, the DNA is TGTGCCAGCAGCTTACTCTTAGATACGCAGTATTTT. Amino acids: CASSLLLDTQYF.

This chain uses TRBV28 with TRBJ1-4; possible D gene TRBD1, 6 bases. This CDR3 spans 15 amino acids. Germline values: CDR1 MDHEN, CDR2 SYDVKM. V was pared by 4 bases and J by 4 bases, with 13 bases between. The CDR3 spells CASSSSGAVNEKLFF. The CDR3 coding sequence is TGTGCCAGCAGTTCCTCAGGGGCTGTTAATGAAAAACTGTTTTTT.

This clone was counted a few times. CDR3 in DNA: TGCAGCGTTGAGGTCCTAGCGGGGGAATACGAGCAGTACTTC. Protein: CSVEVLAGEYEQYF. This sequence joins TRBV29-1 and TRBJ2-7; 10 bases line up with TRBD2. Trimming took 3 bases from V and 4 from J; bases not matched to a gene: 6. The CDR3 spans 14 residues. The V gene's germline CDR1 is SQVTM and CDR2 ANQGSEA.

V usage is TRBV7-2 and J usage is TRBJ1-4; D remains ambiguous. The ends were cut back, 3 bases at V and 8 bases at J, with 13 bases in the middle. The CDR3 length is 14 residues. Germline V lookup: CDR1 SGHTA, CDR2 FQGNSA. The CDR3 sequence is CASSFEEGNEKLFF. Written as DNA, the CDR3 is TGTGCCAGCAGCTTTGAGGAGGGAAACGAAAAACTGTTTTTT.

The rearrangement uses TRBV18 and TRBJ1-5, with TRBD1 identical over 7 bases. With V trimmed by 3 bases and J by 3 bases, 2 bases remained unmatched. The germline gives CDR1 KGHSH, CDR2 LQKENI. This CDR3 has 14 amino acids. DNA of the CDR3: TGTGCCAGCTCACCGGACAGGAACAATCAGCCCCAGCATTTT. Translated: CASSPDRNNQPQHF.

The chain links TRBV6-1 to TRBJ2-3; 7 nucleotides line up with TRBD2. Germline V CDR1 and CDR2: MNHNS, SASEGT. The V and J ends lost 0 bases and 1 base, in that order; junction bases with no gene match: 7. The CDR3 is 17 amino acids. The CDR3 DNA follows: TGTGCCAGCAGTGAAGCCTCAGGGAGGGGCCGCACAGATACGCAGTATTTT. It specifies CASSEASGRGRTDTQYF.

The chain joins TRBV18 to TRBJ2-3; 7 bases are shared with TRBD1. CDR1 is KGHSH, CDR2 LQKENI, per germline. CDR3 length: 18 residues. V lost 6 bases and J lost 1; bases outside the gene matches: 16. Here the CDR3 reads CASSQLEGQLFGTDTQYF. The CDR3 nucleotides read TGTGCCAGCTCCCAACTCGAGGGACAGCTATTTGGCACAGATACGCAGTATTTT.

The chain links TRBV18 to TRBJ2-7; 7 bases are a match to TRBD1. CDR1 and CDR2 from the germline V gene are KGHSH and LQKENI. CDR3 length: 14 residues. V was clipped by 0 bases and J by 5 bases; unmatched bases: 4. The CDR3: CASSPPVTGNEQYF. The CDR3 DNA reads TGTGCCAGCTCACCACCAGTGACAGGGAACGAGCAGTACTTC.

This clone turned up a few times. The chain carries TRBV5-1 and TRBJ2-7, with D perhaps TRBD1 (6 bases). The V and J ends lost 4 bases and 7 bases respectively, with 18 bases between them. CDR3 size: 14 residues. Germline V gene data show CDR1 as SGHRS and CDR2 as YFSETQ. In DNA, the CDR3 is TGCGCCAGCAGCACGGGACAACGACTTGGGGAGCAGTACTTC. This translates into CASSTGQRLGEQYF.

There are a few counts of this clone. The rearrangement uses TRBV11-2 and TRBJ2-1; TRBD1 matches 9 bases. From germline, CDR1 is SGHAT and CDR2 FQNNGV. J lost 2 bases, V lost 3 bases, and 2 bases had no gene match. This CDR3 is 15 amino acids long. As DNA, the CDR3 is TGTGCCAGCAGCTTGGGACAGGGCCCCTACAATGAGCAGTTCTTC. Translated: CASSLGQGPYNEQFF.

This rearrangement joins TRBV5-1 to TRBJ2-5; D not resolved. V gave up 3 bases and J gave up 5 bases, with 20 bases separating them. The CDR3 contains 16 residues. CDR1 is SGHRS, CDR2 YFSETQ, per germline. The CDR3 DNA follows: TGCGCCAGCAGCTCGCCTGACCCCCGGCCGGAGGAGACCCAGTACTTC. Translation gives CASSSPDPRPEETQYF.

Concerning this clone: The junction and the germline gene differ at one end; a read error may be behind it. The V call is TRBV10-3, the J call TRBJ2-1, with D perhaps matching TRBD1 (6 bases). The CDR3 contains 12 residues. Germline CDR1 is ENHRY and CDR2 is SYGVKD. The CDR3 nucleotides read TGTGCCATAAGTGTGCAGGGGAATGAGCAGTTCTTC. Protein product: CAISVQGNEQFF.

The table lists this clone with a few counts. Other DNA sequences within the sample encode an identical CDR3. The chain recombines TRBV28 with TRBJ2-7, with D hard to call. The CDR3 has 11 residues. V was pared by 4 bases and J by 4 bases, with 5 bases between. Germline lookup yields CDR1 MDHEN and CDR2 SYDVKM. The CDR3 is CASSSQYEQYF. As DNA, the CDR3 is TGTGCCAGCAGTTCCCAGTACGAGCAGTACTTC.

This clone turned up a few times. The chain recombines TRBV5-5 with TRBJ1-2; the match to TRBD1 covers 9 bases. Trimming at V came to 0 bases and at J to 7 bases, leaving 7 bases not matched to a gene. This CDR3 comprises 15 residues. Germline lookup yields CDR1 SGHKS and CDR2 YYEKEE (reference sequence). CDR3 protein: CASSLARTGVGGYTF. CDR3 nucleotides: TGTGCCAGCAGCTTGGCAAGGACAGGGGTTGGTGGCTACACCTTC.

The chain employs TRBV5-4 and TRBJ2-7; D not certain. Germline lookup yields CDR1 SGHNT and CDR2 YYREEE (reference sequence). The CDR3 totals 14 residues. Trimming pared 0 bases from V and 0 bases from J, leaving 7 bases between. CDR3 amino acids: CASSLDMRSYEQYF. The CDR3 DNA is TGTGCCAGCAGCTTGGATATGCGCTCCTACGAGCAGTACTTC.

This clone has just a few counts. The chain recombines TRBV30 with TRBJ2-4; 7 nucleotides line up with TRBD2. V shed 4 bases, J shed 0 bases, and the junction held 3 bases outside the gene matches. The CDR3 sequence is 14 residues long. Germline V CDR1 and CDR2: GTSNPN, SVGIG (reference sequence). In DNA form, the CDR3 reads TGTGCCTGGATGGGCGGGGGAGCCAAAAACATTCAGTACTTC. Its translation is CAWMGGGAKNIQYF.

V gene TRBV27 combines with J gene TRBJ2-7; D uncertain. The CDR3 is made up of 14 amino acids. Trimming pared 6 bases from V and 3 bases from J, leaving 15 bases between. Germline lookup yields CDR1 MNHEY and CDR2 SMNVEV (reference sequence). CDR3 coding DNA: TGTGCCAGCAGCCGATCTGCGGCCAACTACGAGCAGTACTTC. It encodes CASSRSAANYEQYF.

The rearrangement uses TRBV19 and TRBJ2-3, with TRBD1 as a possible D gene (6 bases). V lost 3 bases and J 4 bases, leaving 11 bases between the germline ends. Germline CDR1 and CDR2: LNHDA and SQIVND (reference sequence). CDR3 size: 14 residues. The CDR3 is CASSIGAGADTQYF. In nucleotides, the CDR3 is TGTGCCAGTAGTATTGGTGCAGGGGCAGATACGCAGTATTTT. Supplemented by reference TRBV19 and TRBJ2-3, the full variable domain reads DGGITQSPKYLFRKEGQNVTLSCEQNLNHDAMYWYRQDPGQGLRLIYYSQIVNDFQKGDIAEGYSVSREKKESFPLTVTSAQKNPTAFYLCASSIGAGADTQYFGPGTRLTVL.

This clone was recorded a few times. V gene TRBV15 combines with J gene TRBJ2-2; tentative D call: TRBD1 (6 bases). Germline V gene lookup returns CDR1 LNHNV and CDR2 YYDKDF (reference sequence). V was pared by 5 bases and J by 2 bases, with 18 bases between. This CDR3 contains 17 residues. The CDR3 loop is CATSDRRSALNTGELFF. The CDR3 DNA reads TGTGCCACCAGCGACAGGCGGTCGGCCCTAAACACCGGGGAGCTGTTTTTT.

This clone was counted between two and nine times. The chain joins TRBV10-3 to TRBJ2-3; D is perhaps TRBD1 (6 bases). Trimming removed 7 bases from V and 4 bases from J, with 12 bases in between. This CDR3 has 13 amino acids. Germline assignment: CDR1 ENHRY and CDR2 SYGVKD. The CDR3 sequence is CAITSGQSDTQYF. The CDR3, as DNA: TGTGCCATCACCTCCGGACAGTCAGATACGCAGTATTTT.

The table lists this clone with a few counts. The rearrangement uses TRBV9 and TRBJ2-1; tentatively, D is TRBD2 (5 bases). The CDR3 loop spans 15 amino acids. From germline, CDR1 is SGDLS and CDR2 YYNGEE. V lost 0 bases, J lost 5 bases, and 12 bases lay in between. The DNA of the CDR3 is TGTGCCAGCAGCGTAGTAGCACTAGGCCACAATGAGCAGTTCTTC. It specifies CASSVVALGHNEQFF.

The genes are TRBV7-9 and TRBJ1-5; D is perhaps TRBD1 (6 bases). V lost 4 bases to trimming and J lost 7 bases, with 14 bases between them. CDR3 length: 14 amino acids. Germline CDR1 and CDR2: SEHNR and FQNEAQ (reference sequence). As DNA, the CDR3 is TGTGCCAGCAGCTCCGTGGGGGCCGGGCAGCCCCAGCATTTT. The encoded protein is CASSSVGAGQPQHF.

This chain uses TRBV15 with TRBJ1-1; 9 nucleotides line up with TRBD1. Germline V gene data show CDR1 as LNHNV and CDR2 as YYDKDF (reference sequence). The CDR3 runs 16 residues. V shed 5 bases and J 4 bases; nucleotides not matched to a gene: 11. The CDR3 region has the DNA TGTGCCACCAGCGGAACAGGGGGCCGAGGCCGCACTGAAGCTTTCTTT. Encoded protein: CATSGTGGRGRTEAFF.

There are a few counts of this clone. The chain is built from TRBV19 and TRBJ2-7; D may be TRBD1 (8 bases). The germline V gene encodes CDR1 LNHDA and CDR2 SQIVND (reference sequence). The CDR3 totals 15 residues. Trimming removed 10 bases from V and 4 bases from J, with 23 bases in between. CDR3 nucleotides: TGTGCCACCCAAAAGGGGGGGCAGGGGGCGTACGAGCAGTACTTC. Translation: CATQKGGQGAYEQYF.